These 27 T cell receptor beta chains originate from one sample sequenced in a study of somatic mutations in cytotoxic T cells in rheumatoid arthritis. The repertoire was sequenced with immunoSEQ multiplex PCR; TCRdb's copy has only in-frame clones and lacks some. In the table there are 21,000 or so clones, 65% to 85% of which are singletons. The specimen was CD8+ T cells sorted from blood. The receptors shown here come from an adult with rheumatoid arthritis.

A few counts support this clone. This CDR3 is CASSIGQREKLFF. CDR3 sequence (DNA): TGCGCCAGCAGCATTGGACAGCGGGAAAAACTGTTTTTT. The chain links TRBV5-1 to TRBJ1-4, with a weak D call TRBD1 (6 bases). CDR1 is SGHRS, CDR2 YFSETQ, per germline. The CDR3 consists of 13 residues. Trimming removed 4 bases from V and 8 bases from J, with 12 bases in between. The full variable domain, with the rest looked up from reference TRBV5-1 and TRBJ1-4, is KAGVTQTPRYLIKTRGQQVTLSCSPISGHRSVSWYQQTPGQGLQFLFEYFSETQRNKGNFPGRFSGRQFSNSRSEMNVSTLELGDSALYLCASSIGQREKLFFGSGTQLSVL.

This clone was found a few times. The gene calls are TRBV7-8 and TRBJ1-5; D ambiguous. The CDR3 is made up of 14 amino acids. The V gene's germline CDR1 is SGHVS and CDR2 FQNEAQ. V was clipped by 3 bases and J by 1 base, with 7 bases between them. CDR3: CASSFLGSNQPQHF. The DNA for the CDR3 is TGTGCCAGCAGCTTCCTGGGGAGCAATCAGCCCCAGCATTTT.

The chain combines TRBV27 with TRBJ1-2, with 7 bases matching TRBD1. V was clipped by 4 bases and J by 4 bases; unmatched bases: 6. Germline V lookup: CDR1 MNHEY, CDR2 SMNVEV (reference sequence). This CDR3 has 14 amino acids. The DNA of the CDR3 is TGTGCCAGCAGTTGGACAGGAGAGACCTATGGCTACACCTTC. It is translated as CASSWTGETYGYTF.

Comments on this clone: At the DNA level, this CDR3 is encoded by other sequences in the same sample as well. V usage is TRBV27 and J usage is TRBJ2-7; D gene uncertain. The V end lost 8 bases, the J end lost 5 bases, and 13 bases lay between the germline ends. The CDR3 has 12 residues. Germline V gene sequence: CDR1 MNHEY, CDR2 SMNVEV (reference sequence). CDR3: CASRTAANEQYF. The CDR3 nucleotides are TGTGCCAGCCGGACGGCTGCGAACGAGCAGTACTTC.

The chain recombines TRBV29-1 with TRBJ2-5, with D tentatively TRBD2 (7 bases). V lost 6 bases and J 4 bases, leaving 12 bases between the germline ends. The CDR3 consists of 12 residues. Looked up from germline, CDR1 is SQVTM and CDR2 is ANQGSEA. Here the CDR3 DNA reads TGCAGCGTAGTGAGGGGGGGAGAGACCCAGTACTTC. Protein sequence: CSVVRGGETQYF. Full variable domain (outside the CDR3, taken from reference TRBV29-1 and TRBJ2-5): SAVISQKPSRDICQRGTSLTIQCQVDSQVTMMFWYRQQPGQSLTLIATANQGSEATYESGFVIDKFPISRPNLTFSTLTVSNMSPEDSSIYLCSVVRGGETQYFGPGTRLLVL.

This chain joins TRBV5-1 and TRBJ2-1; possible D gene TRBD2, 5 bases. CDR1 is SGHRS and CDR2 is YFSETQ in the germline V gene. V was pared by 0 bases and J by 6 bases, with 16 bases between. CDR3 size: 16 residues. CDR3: CASSLGTGFMGNEQFF. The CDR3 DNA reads TGCGCCAGCAGCTTGGGGACGGGATTTATGGGCAATGAGCAGTTCTTC. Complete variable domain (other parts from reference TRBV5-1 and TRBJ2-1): KAGVTQTPRYLIKTRGQQVTLSCSPISGHRSVSWYQQTPGQGLQFLFEYFSETQRNKGNFPGRFSGRQFSNSRSEMNVSTLELGDSALYLCASSLGTGFMGNEQFFGPGTRLTVL.

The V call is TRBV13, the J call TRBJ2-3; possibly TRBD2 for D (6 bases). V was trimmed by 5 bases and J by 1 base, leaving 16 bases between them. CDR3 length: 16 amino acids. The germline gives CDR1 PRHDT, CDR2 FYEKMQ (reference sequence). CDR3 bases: TGTGCCAGCAGCCCTAATGGCCGACTAGGCACAGATACGCAGTATTTT. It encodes CASSPNGRLGTDTQYF.

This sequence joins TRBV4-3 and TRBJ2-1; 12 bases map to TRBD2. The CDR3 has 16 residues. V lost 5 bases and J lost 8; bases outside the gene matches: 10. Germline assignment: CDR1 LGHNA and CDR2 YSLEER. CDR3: CASSETGTSGSDEQFF. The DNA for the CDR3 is TGCGCCAGCAGCGAGACCGGGACTAGCGGGTCCGATGAGCAGTTCTTC.

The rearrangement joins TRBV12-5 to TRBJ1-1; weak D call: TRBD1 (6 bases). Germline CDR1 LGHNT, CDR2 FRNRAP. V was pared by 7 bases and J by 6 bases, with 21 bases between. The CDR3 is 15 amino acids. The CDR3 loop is CASAERGETWSEAFF. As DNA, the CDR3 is TGTGCTAGTGCCGAAAGGGGGGAAACATGGTCTGAAGCTTTCTTT. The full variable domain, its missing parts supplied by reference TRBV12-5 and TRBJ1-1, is DARVTQTPRHKVTEMGQEVTMRCQPILGHNTVFWYRQTMMQGLELLAYFRNRAPLDDSGMPKDRFSAEMPDATLATLKIQPSEPRDSAVYFCASAERGETWSEAFFGQGTRLTVV.

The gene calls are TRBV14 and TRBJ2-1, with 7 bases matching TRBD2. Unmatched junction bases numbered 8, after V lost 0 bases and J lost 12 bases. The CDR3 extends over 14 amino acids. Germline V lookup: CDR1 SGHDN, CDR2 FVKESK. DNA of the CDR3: TGTGCCAGCAGCCAAGAGTGGGAGGGAGTGGCGCAGTTCTTC. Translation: CASSQEWEGVAQFF.

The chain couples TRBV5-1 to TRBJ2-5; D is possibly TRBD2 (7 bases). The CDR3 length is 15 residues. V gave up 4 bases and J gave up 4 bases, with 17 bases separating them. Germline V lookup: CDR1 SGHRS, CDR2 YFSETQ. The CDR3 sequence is CASSPFPGGTETQYF. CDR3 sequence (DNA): TGCGCCAGCAGCCCCTTCCCGGGGGGCACAGAGACCCAGTACTTC.

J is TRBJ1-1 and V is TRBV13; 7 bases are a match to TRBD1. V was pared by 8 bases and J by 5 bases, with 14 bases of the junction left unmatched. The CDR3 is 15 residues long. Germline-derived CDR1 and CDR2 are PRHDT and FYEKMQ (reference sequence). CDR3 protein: CASSGGGGMGTEAFF. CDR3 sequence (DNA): TGTGCCAGCTCAGGGGGAGGGGGCATGGGGACTGAAGCTTTCTTT.

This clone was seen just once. CDR3 region: CASSQDSGGTEAFF. For the CDR3, the DNA is TGTGCCAGCAGCCAAGATTCAGGGGGCACTGAAGCTTTCTTT. V and J are TRBV14 and TRBJ1-1, with 7 bases matching TRBD1. Trimming removed 0 bases from V and 4 bases from J; junction bases left unmatched: 2. CDR1 SGHDN and CDR2 FVKESK come from the germline V gene. The CDR3 is made up of 14 amino acids. Using reference TRBV14 and TRBJ1-1 for the parts outside the CDR3, the full variable domain is EAGVTQFPSHSVIEKGQTVTLRCDPISGHDNLYWYRRVMGKEIKFLLHFVKESKQDESGMPNNRFLAERTGGTYSTLKVQPAELEDSGVYFCASSQDSGGTEAFFGQGTRLTVV.

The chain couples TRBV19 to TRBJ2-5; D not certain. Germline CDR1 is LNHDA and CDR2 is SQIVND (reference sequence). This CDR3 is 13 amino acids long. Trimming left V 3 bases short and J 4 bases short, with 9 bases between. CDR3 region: CASSIRFGETQYF. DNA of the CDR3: TGTGCCAGTAGTATTCGATTTGGAGAGACCCAGTACTTC.

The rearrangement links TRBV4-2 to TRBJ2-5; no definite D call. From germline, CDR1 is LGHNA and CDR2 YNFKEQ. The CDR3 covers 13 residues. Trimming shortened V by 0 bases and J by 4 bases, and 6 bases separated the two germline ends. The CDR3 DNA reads TGTGCCAGCAGCCAAGAGACCGGAGAGACCCAGTACTTC. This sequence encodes CASSQETGETQYF.

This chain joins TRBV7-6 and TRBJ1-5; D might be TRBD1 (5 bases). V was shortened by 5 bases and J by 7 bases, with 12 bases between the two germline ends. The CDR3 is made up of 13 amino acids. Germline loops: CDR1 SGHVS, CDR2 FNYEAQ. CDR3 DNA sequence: TGTGCCAGCAGCCCCTCAGGGTTACAGCCCCAGCATTTT. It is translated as CASSPSGLQPQHF.

CDR3 protein: CASSLDLGASYGYTF. The CDR3 DNA follows: TGTGCCAGCAGCTTAGATCTCGGCGCCAGCTATGGCTACACCTTC. The V gene is TRBV11-2, the J gene TRBJ1-2; D is unresolved. Germline CDR1 is SGHAT and CDR2 is FQNNGV. V gave up 0 bases and J gave up 4 bases, with 12 bases separating them. CDR3 length equals 15 residues.

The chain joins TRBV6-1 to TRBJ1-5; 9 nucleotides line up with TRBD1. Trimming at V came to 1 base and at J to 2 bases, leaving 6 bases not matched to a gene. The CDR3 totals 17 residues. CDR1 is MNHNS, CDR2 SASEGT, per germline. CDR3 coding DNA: TGTGCCAGCAGTGAAGGAATACAGGGGGCCGGCAATCAGCCCCAGCATTTT. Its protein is CASSEGIQGAGNQPQHF.

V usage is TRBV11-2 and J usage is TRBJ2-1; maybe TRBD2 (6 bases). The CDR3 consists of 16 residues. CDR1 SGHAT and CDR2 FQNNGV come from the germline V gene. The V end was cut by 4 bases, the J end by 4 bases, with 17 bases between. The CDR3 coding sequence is TGTGCCAGCAGCTCAGGGACTGGCGGGGTATACAATGAGCAGTTCTTC. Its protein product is CASSSGTGGVYNEQFF. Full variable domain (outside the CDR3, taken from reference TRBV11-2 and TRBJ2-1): EAGVAQSPRYKIIEKRQSVAFWCNPISGHATLYWYQQILGQGPKLLIQFQNNGVVDDSQLPKDRFSAERLKGVDSTLKIQPAKLEDSAVYLCASSSGTGGVYNEQFFGPGTRLTVL.

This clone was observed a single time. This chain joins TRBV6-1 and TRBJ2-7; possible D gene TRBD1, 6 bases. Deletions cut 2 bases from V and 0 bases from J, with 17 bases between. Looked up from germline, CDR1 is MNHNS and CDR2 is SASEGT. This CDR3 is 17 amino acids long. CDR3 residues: CASSEFWTGTNSYEQYF. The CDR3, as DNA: TGTGCCAGCAGTGAATTTTGGACCGGGACAAACTCCTACGAGCAGTACTTC.

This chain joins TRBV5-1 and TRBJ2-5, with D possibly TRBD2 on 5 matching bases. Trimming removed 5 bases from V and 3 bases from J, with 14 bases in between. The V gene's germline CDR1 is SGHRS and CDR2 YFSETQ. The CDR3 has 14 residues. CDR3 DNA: TGCGCCAGCAGTGATGCGGGCCCAAAAGAGACCCAGTACTTC. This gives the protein CASSDAGPKETQYF.

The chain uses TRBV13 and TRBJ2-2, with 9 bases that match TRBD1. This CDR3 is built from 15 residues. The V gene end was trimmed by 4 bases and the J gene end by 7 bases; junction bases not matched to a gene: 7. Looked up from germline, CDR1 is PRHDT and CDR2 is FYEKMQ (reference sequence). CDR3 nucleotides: TGTGCCAGCAGCTGGATACAGGGGGCTAGCGGGGAGCTGTTTTTT. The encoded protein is CASSWIQGASGELFF. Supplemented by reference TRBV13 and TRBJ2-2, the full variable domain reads AAGVIQSPRHLIKEKRETATLKCYPIPRHDTVYWYQQGPGQDPQFLISFYEKMQSDKGSIPDRFSAQQFSDYHSELNMSSLELGDSALYFCASSWIQGASGELFFGEGSRLTVL.

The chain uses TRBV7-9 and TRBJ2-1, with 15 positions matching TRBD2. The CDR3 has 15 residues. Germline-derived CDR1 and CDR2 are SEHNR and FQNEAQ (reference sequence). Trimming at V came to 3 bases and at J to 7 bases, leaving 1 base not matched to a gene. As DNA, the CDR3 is TGTGCCAGCAGCTTGGGACTAGCGGGGGGAAATGAGCAGTTCTTC. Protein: CASSLGLAGGNEQFF.

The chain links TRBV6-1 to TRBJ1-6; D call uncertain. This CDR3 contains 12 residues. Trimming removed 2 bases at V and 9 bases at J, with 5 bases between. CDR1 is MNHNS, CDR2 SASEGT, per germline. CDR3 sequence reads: CASSEPFSPLHF. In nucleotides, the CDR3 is TGTGCCAGCAGTGAACCGTTTTCACCCCTCCACTTT.

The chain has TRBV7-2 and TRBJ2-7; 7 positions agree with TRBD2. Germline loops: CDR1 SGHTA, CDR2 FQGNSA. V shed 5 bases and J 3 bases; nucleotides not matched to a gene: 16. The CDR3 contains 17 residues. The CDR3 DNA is TGTGCCAGCAGCCTAAGGACTCCGGGACTAAACGACTACGAGCAGTACTTC. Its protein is CASSLRTPGLNDYEQYF.

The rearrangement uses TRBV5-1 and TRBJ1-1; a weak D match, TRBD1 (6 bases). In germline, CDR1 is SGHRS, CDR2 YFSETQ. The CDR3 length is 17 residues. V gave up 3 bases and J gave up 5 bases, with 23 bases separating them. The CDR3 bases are TGCGCCAGCAGCTCCTTGTCGCCAAGGGGGAGTGGGACTGAAGCTTTCTTT. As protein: CASSSLSPRGSGTEAFF. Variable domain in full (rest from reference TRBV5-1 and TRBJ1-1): KAGVTQTPRYLIKTRGQQVTLSCSPISGHRSVSWYQQTPGQGLQFLFEYFSETQRNKGNFPGRFSGRQFSNSRSEMNVSTLELGDSALYLCASSSLSPRGSGTEAFFGQGTRLTVV.

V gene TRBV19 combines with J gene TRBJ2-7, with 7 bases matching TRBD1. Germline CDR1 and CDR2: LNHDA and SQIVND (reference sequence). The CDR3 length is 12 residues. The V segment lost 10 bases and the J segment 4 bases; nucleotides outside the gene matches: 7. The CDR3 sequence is CAKVDRFYEQYF. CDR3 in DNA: TGTGCCAAAGTGGACAGGTTTTACGAGCAGTACTTC.